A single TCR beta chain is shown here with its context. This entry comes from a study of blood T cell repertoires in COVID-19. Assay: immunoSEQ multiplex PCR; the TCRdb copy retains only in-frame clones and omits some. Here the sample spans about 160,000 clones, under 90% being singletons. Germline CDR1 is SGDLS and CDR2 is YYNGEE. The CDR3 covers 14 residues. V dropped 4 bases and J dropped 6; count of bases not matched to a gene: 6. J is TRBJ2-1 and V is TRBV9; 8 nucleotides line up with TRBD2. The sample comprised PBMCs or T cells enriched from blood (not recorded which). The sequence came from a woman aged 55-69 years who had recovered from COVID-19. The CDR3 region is CASSSWTSSNEQFF. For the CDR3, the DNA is TGTGCCAGCAGCTCTTGGACTAGCAGCAATGAGCAGTTCTTC.